The TCR beta chain described here comes from a study of cytomegalovirus exposure and HLA in healthy donors. The PCR contained 60 Vbeta and 13 Jbeta primers. Data came from immunoSEQ multiplex PCR; TCRdb stores just in-frame clones and leaves some out. The sample lists roughly 130,000 clones, 75% to 85% occurring once. V lost 5 bases to trimming and J lost 8 bases; unmatched junction nucleotides: 4. CDR3 length: 12 residues. The germline gives CDR1 MNHEY, CDR2 SVGAGI. The origin of this receptor is a man younger than 40 in good health and CMV-seronegative. What was sequenced was PBMCs. The rearrangement links TRBV6-5 to TRBJ1-2, with 8 bases fitting TRBD1. CDR3 in DNA: TGTGCCAGCAGTGACACAGGGGGAGGCTACACCTTC. Amino acids: CASSDTGGGYTF.